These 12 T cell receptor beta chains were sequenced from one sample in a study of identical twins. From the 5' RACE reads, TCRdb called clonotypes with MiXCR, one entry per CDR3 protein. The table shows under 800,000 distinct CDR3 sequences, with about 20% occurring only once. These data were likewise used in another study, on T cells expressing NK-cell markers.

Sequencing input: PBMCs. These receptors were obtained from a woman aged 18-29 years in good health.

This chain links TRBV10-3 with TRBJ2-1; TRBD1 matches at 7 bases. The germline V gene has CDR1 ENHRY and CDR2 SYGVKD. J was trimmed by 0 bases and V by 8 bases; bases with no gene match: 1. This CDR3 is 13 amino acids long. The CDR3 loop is CAIRQGSYNEQFF. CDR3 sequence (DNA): TGTGCCATCCGACAGGGCTCCTACAATGAGCAGTTCTTC.

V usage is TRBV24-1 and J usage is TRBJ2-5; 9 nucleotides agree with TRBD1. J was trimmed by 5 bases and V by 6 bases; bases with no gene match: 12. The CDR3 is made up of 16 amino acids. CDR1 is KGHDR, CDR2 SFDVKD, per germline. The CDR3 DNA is TGTGCCACCAGTCCCTCGTGGGGGACAGGGTCCGAGACCCAGTACTTC. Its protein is CATSPSWGTGSETQYF.

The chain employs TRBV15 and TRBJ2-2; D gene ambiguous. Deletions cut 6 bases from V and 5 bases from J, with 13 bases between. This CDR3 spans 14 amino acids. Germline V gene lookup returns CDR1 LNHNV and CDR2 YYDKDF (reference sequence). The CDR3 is CATRGPGGTGELFF. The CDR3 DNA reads TGTGCCACCAGAGGGCCTGGCGGTACCGGGGAGCTGTTTTTT. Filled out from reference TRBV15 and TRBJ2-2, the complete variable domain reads DAMVIQNPRYQVTQFGKPVTLSCSQTLNHNVMYWYQQKSSQAPKLLFHYYDKDFNNEADTPDNFQSRRPNTSFCFLDIRSPGLGDTAMYLCATRGPGGTGELFFGEGSRLTVL.

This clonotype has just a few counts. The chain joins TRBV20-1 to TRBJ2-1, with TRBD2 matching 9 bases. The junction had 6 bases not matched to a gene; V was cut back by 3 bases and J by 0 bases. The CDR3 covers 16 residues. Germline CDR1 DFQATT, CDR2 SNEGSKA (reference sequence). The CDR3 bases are TGCAGTGCTAGTTTGACTAGCGGCAACTCCTACAATGAGCAGTTCTTC. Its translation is CSASLTSGNSYNEQFF.

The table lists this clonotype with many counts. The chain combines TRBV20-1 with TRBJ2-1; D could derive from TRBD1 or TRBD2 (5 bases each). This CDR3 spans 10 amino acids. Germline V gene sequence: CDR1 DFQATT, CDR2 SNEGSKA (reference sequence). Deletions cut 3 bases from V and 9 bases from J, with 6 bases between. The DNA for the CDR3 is TGCAGTGCTAGGGGGGTTGAGCAGTTCTTC. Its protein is CSARGVEQFF.

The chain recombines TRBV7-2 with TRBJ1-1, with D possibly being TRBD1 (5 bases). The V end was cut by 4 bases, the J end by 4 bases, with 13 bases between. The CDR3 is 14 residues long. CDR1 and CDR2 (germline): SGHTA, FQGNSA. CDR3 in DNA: TGTGCCAGCAGCTCGGGGGGGTTGGCCACTGAAGCTTTCTTT. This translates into CASSSGGLATEAFF.

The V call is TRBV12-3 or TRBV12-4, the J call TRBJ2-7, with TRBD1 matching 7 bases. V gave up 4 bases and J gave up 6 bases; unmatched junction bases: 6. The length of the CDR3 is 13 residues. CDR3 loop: CASSSQGYGEQYF. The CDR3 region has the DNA TGTGCCAGCAGTTCACAGGGGTACGGCGAGCAGTACTTC.

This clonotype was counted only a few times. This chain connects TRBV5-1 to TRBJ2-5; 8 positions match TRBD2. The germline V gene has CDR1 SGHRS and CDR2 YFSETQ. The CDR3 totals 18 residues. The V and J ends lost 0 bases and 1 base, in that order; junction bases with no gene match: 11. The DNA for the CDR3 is TGCGCCAGCAGCTTGGGGCTAGCGGGTTTAGGGCCCCAAGAGACCCAGTACTTC. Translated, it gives CASSLGLAGLGPQETQYF.

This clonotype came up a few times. The CDR3 sequence: CSVEERRGYNEQFF. CDR3 nucleotides: TGCAGCGTTGAAGAGCGGAGGGGATACAATGAGCAGTTCTTC. V is TRBV29-1 and J is TRBJ2-1, with a possible D match to TRBD2 (6 bases). The ends were cut back, 0 bases at V and 4 bases at J, with 10 bases in the middle. Germline V lookup: CDR1 SQVTM, CDR2 ANQGSEA. The CDR3 totals 14 residues.

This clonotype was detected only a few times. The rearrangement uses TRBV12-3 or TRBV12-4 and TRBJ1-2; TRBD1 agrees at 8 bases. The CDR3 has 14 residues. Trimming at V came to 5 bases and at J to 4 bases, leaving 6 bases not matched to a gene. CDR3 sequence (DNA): TGTGCCAGCAGTGGACAGGGCCGCGGCTATGGCTACACCTTC. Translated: CASSGQGRGYGYTF.

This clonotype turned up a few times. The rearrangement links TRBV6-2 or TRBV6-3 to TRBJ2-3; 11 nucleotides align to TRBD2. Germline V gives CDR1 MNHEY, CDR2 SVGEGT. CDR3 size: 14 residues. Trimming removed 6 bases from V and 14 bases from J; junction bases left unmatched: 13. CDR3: CASSLTSGSPGGYF. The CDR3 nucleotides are TGTGCCAGCAGCCTTACTAGCGGGAGCCCAGGAGGGTATTTT.

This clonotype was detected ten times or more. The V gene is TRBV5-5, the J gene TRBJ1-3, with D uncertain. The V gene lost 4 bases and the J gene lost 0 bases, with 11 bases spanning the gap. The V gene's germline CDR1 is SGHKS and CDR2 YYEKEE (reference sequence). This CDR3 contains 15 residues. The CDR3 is CASSRGGDSGNTIYF. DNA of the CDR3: TGTGCCAGCAGCAGAGGAGGTGACTCTGGAAACACCATATATTTT.